These 21 T cell receptor beta chains were sequenced from one sample in a study of T cell responses to AZD1222 COVID-19 vaccine. The method was immunoSEQ multiplex PCR; TCRdb's version includes in-frame clones alone and lacks a portion of them. The sample lists about 100,000 clones, more than 75% occurring once. Sequences were derived from peripheral blood, sampled on day 0 of AZD1222 vaccination. Receptors were obtained from an adult in good health.

The chain combines TRBV7-3 with TRBJ1-5; D is undetermined. With 5 bases removed from V and 4 bases from J, the gap between germline ends came to 9 bases. The germline V gene has CDR1 SGHTA and CDR2 FQGTGA. The CDR3 has 13 amino acids. The CDR3: CASSPDTNQPQHF. CDR3 sequence (DNA): TGTGCCAGCAGCCCCGATACTAATCAGCCCCAGCATTTT.

The CDR3 DNA sequence: TGTGCCAGCACCGACGACACCGGGGAGCTGTTTTTT. It specifies CASTDDTGELFF. The chain joins TRBV5-4 to TRBJ2-2; D is unclear. Trimming removed 6 bases at V and 3 bases at J, with 6 bases between. Per the germline V gene, CDR1 is SGHNT and CDR2 is YYREEE (reference sequence). The CDR3 has 12 residues.

V gene TRBV6-5 combines with J gene TRBJ2-7; a weak D match, TRBD1 (6 bases). Trimming left V 0 bases short and J 1 base short, with 10 bases between. Germline V gene data show CDR1 as MNHEY and CDR2 as SVGAGI. The CDR3 covers 15 residues. The CDR3 DNA is TGTGCCAGCAGTTACTCGATAGACAGGTCCTACGAGCAGTACTTC. Translating gives CASSYSIDRSYEQYF.

CDR3 residues: CATRNDYNSPLHF. The CDR3 DNA reads as TGTGCCACCCGGAACGATTATAATTCACCCCTCCACTTT. The V and J genes are TRBV15 and TRBJ1-6; no firm D call. The CDR3 totals 13 residues. Germline V lookup: CDR1 LNHNV, CDR2 YYDKDF (reference sequence). The germline V and J ends were trimmed by 8 bases and 4 bases, with 9 bases remaining between them.

This chain links TRBV3-1 (or the pseudogene TRBV3-2) with TRBJ1-2; the D is unclear. The germline V gene encodes CDR1 LGHDT and CDR2 YNNKEL (reference sequence). The germline V and J ends were trimmed by 4 bases and 7 bases, with 16 bases remaining between them. There are 14 residues in the CDR3. This CDR3 is CASSPVSAGSGYTF. CDR3 DNA: TGTGCCAGCAGCCCCGTATCGGCCGGGAGTGGCTACACCTTC.

This chain joins TRBV19 and TRBJ1-2; D not certain. This CDR3 has 15 residues. Per the germline V gene, CDR1 is LNHDA and CDR2 is SQIVND (reference sequence). V was pared by 1 base and J by 6 bases, with 15 bases between. CDR3 sequence: CASSIGVATRDGYTF. CDR3 in DNA: TGTGCCAGTAGTATAGGGGTGGCCACGAGGGATGGCTACACCTTC.

The J gene is TRBJ1-1, the V gene TRBV11-3, with a possible D match to TRBD1 (5 bases). Trimming removed 3 bases from V and 8 bases from J, with 16 bases in between. From germline, CDR1 is SGHNT and CDR2 YENEEA. There are 14 residues in the CDR3. In nucleotides, the CDR3 is TGTGCCAGCAGCTTGATAGGGTCAGGGCGGGAAGCTTTCTTT. Translated, it gives CASSLIGSGREAFF.

The CDR3 DNA is TGTGCCAGCAGCTTAGGGCGGACTAGCGGAAAATACACCGGGGAGCTGTTTTTT. It yields the protein CASSLGRTSGKYTGELFF. The V and J genes are TRBV7-9 and TRBJ2-2; 10 bases match TRBD2. The CDR3 consists of 18 residues. With 1 base clipped from V and 3 bases from J, the junction kept 8 bases outside the gene matches. The V gene's germline CDR1 is SEHNR and CDR2 FQNEAQ (reference sequence).

The chain couples TRBV10-3 to TRBJ2-2, with a tentative D call TRBD2 (6 bases). Trimming left V 0 bases short and J 6 bases short, with 17 bases between. This CDR3 is 17 amino acids long. Germline V gives CDR1 ENHRY, CDR2 SYGVKD. The DNA for the CDR3 is TGTGCCATCAGTGAGTCCGGGGGATTTCAAGTCGCCGGGGAGCTGTTTTTT. This codes for CAISESGGFQVAGELFF.

V and J are TRBV21-1 and TRBJ2-7. TRBV21-1 is designated a pseudogene. The CDR3 contains 15 residues. CDR3 coding DNA: TGTGCCAGCAGCACCCGAAGGGACGCCACCTACGAGCAGTACTTC. Translating it yields CASSTRRDATYEQYF.

This clone was recorded once. This chain links TRBV29-1 with TRBJ1-2; D gene unclear. V lost 1 base and J 0 bases, leaving 9 bases between the germline ends. This CDR3 comprises 14 residues. Per germline, CDR1 SQVTM and CDR2 ANQGSEA. The CDR3 sequence is CSVEAAQTNYGYTF. The CDR3 DNA follows: TGCAGCGTTGAAGCGGCCCAGACTAACTATGGCTACACCTTC.

V and J are TRBV20-1 and TRBJ1-1; weak D call: TRBD1 (6 bases). The CDR3 is made up of 11 amino acids. V was cut by 2 bases and J by 8 bases, with 9 bases left in between. The germline V gene has CDR1 DFQATT and CDR2 SNEGSKA (reference sequence). In nucleotides, the CDR3 is TGCAGTGCTAGATGGGGGGCCGAAGCTTTCTTT. It encodes CSARWGAEAFF.

CDR3 sequence: CASSQRGQGTGYTF. CDR3 in DNA: TGCGCCAGCAGCCAAAGAGGACAGGGGACTGGCTACACCTTC. V and J are TRBV4-1 and TRBJ1-2, with 9 positions matching TRBD1. J lost 7 bases, V lost 2 bases, and 5 bases had no gene match. The CDR3 runs to 14 residues. The germline gives CDR1 MGHRA, CDR2 YSYEKL.

This chain links TRBV6-5 with TRBJ2-7; D is undetermined. CDR1 is MNHEY and CDR2 is SVGAGI in the germline V gene. V lost 4 bases and J lost 0, with 16 bases in between. The CDR3 sequence is 16 residues long. The CDR3 loop is CASSSPRTITSYEQYF. The CDR3 region has the DNA TGTGCCAGCAGTTCTCCCCGGACCATTACCTCCTACGAGCAGTACTTC.

The chain uses TRBV19 and TRBJ2-1; D gene unclear. V was pared by 5 bases and J by 7 bases, with 9 bases between. Germline lookup yields CDR1 LNHDA and CDR2 SQIVND (reference sequence). The CDR3 has 12 amino acids. The CDR3 region has the DNA TGTGCCAGTAGTTTTGTAAGGAATGAGCAGTTCTTC. Translated, it gives CASSFVRNEQFF.

The chain carries TRBV11-3 and TRBJ2-1; D uncertain. The germline CDR1 and CDR2 sequences are SGHNT and YENEEA. V was trimmed by 4 bases and J by 9 bases, leaving 13 bases between them. CDR3 length: 13 residues. Here the CDR3 reads CASSSSVVGEQFF. CDR3 DNA: TGTGCCAGCAGCTCCAGTGTAGTAGGTGAGCAGTTCTTC.

The chain employs TRBV11-2 and TRBJ2-3; 9 positions match TRBD1. The CDR3 spans 15 residues. Trimming cost V 5 bases and J 4 bases; bases outside gene matches: 7. Germline CDR1 and CDR2: SGHAT and FQNNGV. The CDR3 reads CASSPYRGPADTQYF. Here the CDR3 DNA reads TGTGCCAGCAGCCCTTACAGGGGGCCCGCAGATACGCAGTATTTT.

The chain employs TRBV7-2 and TRBJ1-2; D is unclear. The V gene lost 6 bases and the J gene lost 6 bases, with 11 bases spanning the gap. This CDR3 region has 12 residues. The germline V gene encodes CDR1 SGHTA and CDR2 FQGNSA. The CDR3 sequence is CASSSARHGYTF. In DNA form, the CDR3 reads TGTGCCAGCAGTTCGGCTCGACATGGCTACACCTTC. Full variable domain (remainder filled in from reference TRBV7-2 and TRBJ1-2): GAGVSQSPSNKVTEKGKDVELRCDPISGHTALYWYRQSLGQGLEFLIYFQGNSAPDKSGLPSDRFSAERTGGSVSTLTIQRTQQEDSAVYLCASSSARHGYTFGSGTRLTVV.

This clone showed up just a few times. The gene calls are TRBV14 and TRBJ1-2, with unresolved D. Deletions cut 0 bases from V and 4 bases from J, with 12 bases between. Looked up from germline, CDR1 is SGHDN and CDR2 is FVKESK. The CDR3 has 15 residues. CDR3 sequence reads: CASSQDLGSFYGYTF. The CDR3 region has the DNA TGTGCCAGCAGCCAAGACCTCGGCAGCTTCTATGGCTACACCTTC. Based on the CDR3 plus reference TRBV14 and TRBJ1-2, the full variable domain is EAGVTQFPSHSVIEKGQTVTLRCDPISGHDNLYWYRRVMGKEIKFLLHFVKESKQDESGMPNNRFLAERTGGTYSTLKVQPAELEDSGVYFCASSQDLGSFYGYTFGSGTRLTVV.

The genes are TRBV2 and TRBJ2-1; 9 bases agree with TRBD2. CDR1 and CDR2 from the germline V gene are SNHLY and FYNNEI. V lost 3 bases to trimming and J lost 9 bases; unmatched junction nucleotides: 9. The CDR3 length is 15 residues. Here the CDR3 DNA reads TGTGCCAGCAGTGAGGTAGCGGGGGCTTACGGTGAGCAGTTCTTC. Translation gives CASSEVAGAYGEQFF.

The chain employs TRBV5-1 and TRBJ2-7, with TRBD1 as a possible D gene (9 bases). Looked up from germline, CDR1 is SGHRS and CDR2 is YFSETQ. V lost 6 bases, J lost 1 base, and 17 bases lay in between. This CDR3 is 15 amino acids long. The CDR3 region has the DNA TGCGCCAGCAACCCGGGGGGGACAGGGTCCTACGAGCAGTACTTC. This encodes CASNPGGTGSYEQYF.